Sequencing of this T cell receptor (beta chain) was carried out in a study of vaccination effects on CD4 cells after COVID-19. The study's findings and limits: The study, lacking early post-infection timepoints, had few convalescent patients.

Pools of viral peptides were used by the ViraFEST assay to expand antigen-specific CD4+ T cells ahead of sequencing. Cultured cells yielded isolated CD4+ T cells after approximately nine days. A positive SARS-CoV-2 PCR test fell between March and December 2020. Sequencing was performed with immunoSEQ multiplex PCR; in TCRdb, only in-frame clones are kept and a portion is missing. This sample has tens of thousands of clones; 70% to 85% occur once, and the top ten carry 28%. Worth noting for this clone: Its cognate antigen is unknown.

The CDR3 spans 14 residues. V lost 7 bases, J lost 3 bases, and 13 bases lay in between. Per germline, CDR1 SNHLY and CDR2 FYNNEI. Sequencing was performed on CD4+ T cells from PBMCs cultured with a peptide pool, taken before COVID-19 vaccination. The clonotype was recovered from a human donor who had a prior SARS-CoV-2 infection. This chain links TRBV2 with TRBJ1-5; D is uncertain. The CDR3 DNA reads TGTGCCAGCACGAGGGTCCGGAACAATCAGCCCCAGCATTTT. It is translated as CASTRVRNNQPQHF.